A single sample is the source of the 27 T cell receptor beta chains below, sequenced in a study of T cell responses to AZD1222 COVID-19 vaccine (dated by TCRdb to about 2021). The sample's time point label, in plain terms: about 28 days (+/-7) after the second vaccine dose. What this sample's treatment or condition label stands for: meningococcal conjugate vaccine given as trial control. Library generation was performed with the immunoSEQ multiplex PCR assay. This is the immuneACCESS table as TCRdb keeps it, with only in-frame sequences that have V and J called. A part of the clones is gone; compared with another copy, unresolved V genes explain less than half, and the rest is unexplained. In all, the sample holds fewer than 80,000 clones, and approximately 88% of those were seen once. In total, the top ten clones hold 10% of the sample. The material sequenced was peripheral blood, taken 28 days after the second dose of the MenACWY control vaccine. The receptor source for this set is an adult who received the MenACWY meningococcal vaccine as a control.

This sequence joins TRBV4-2 and TRBJ1-3; D perhaps matches TRBD1 (6 bases). Between the trimmed V and J ends, which lost 1 base and 3 bases, there was a span of 13 bases. Germline CDR1 reads LGHNA; CDR2 reads YNFKEQ. The CDR3 covers 16 residues. The DNA of the CDR3 is TGTGCCAGCAGCCAAGTCGCGCAGGGGAGTGGAAACACCATATATTTT. Its translation: CASSQVAQGSGNTIYF.

V usage is TRBV6-2 or TRBV6-3 and J usage is TRBJ1-5, with a tentative D call TRBD1 (5 bases). Germline V gene lookup returns CDR1 MNHEY and CDR2 SVGEGT. Trimming took 0 bases from V and 2 from J, leaving 11 bases between them. This CDR3 has 16 amino acids. This CDR3 reads CASSYSTGVRNQPQHF. CDR3 bases: TGTGCCAGCAGTTACTCGACGGGGGTGCGCAATCAGCCCCAGCATTTT.

This sequence joins TRBV27 and TRBJ2-1; D is ambiguous. V shed 5 bases and J shed 0 bases, with 11 bases lying between them. From germline, CDR1 is MNHEY and CDR2 SMNVEV (reference sequence). The CDR3 covers 15 residues. The CDR3 reads CASSPTPSSYNEQFF. The CDR3 DNA reads TGTGCCAGCAGTCCGACACCAAGCTCCTACAATGAGCAGTTCTTC.

The J gene is TRBJ2-5, the V gene TRBV23-1; TRBD1 aligns across 7 bases. TRBV23-1 is designated an ORF whose function remains uncertain. The CDR3 consists of 20 residues. V was pared by 2 bases and J by 1 base, with 19 bases of the junction left unmatched. CDR3 nucleotides: TGCGCCAGCAGTCAAGGAGAGTCCCGGGACAGATATGGGGCCCAAGAGACCCAGTACTTC. This sequence encodes CASSQGESRDRYGAQETQYF.

The V gene is TRBV6-5, the J gene TRBJ1-5; D gene ambiguous. Germline V gives CDR1 MNHEY, CDR2 SVGAGI. CDR3 length: 13 residues. The V and J ends lost 4 bases and 0 bases respectively, with 4 bases between them. CDR3 DNA: TGTGCCAGCAGTTTCGATAGCAATCAGCCCCAGCATTTT. Protein product: CASSFDSNQPQHF.

This chain uses TRBV7-2 with TRBJ1-1; the D gene is possibly TRBD1 (6 bases). CDR3 size: 14 residues. The germline gives CDR1 SGHTA, CDR2 FQGNSA. Trimming shortened V by 5 bases and J by 3 bases, and 13 bases separated the two germline ends. Here the CDR3 reads CASSPRGADTEAFF. The DNA for the CDR3 is TGTGCCAGCAGCCCCCGGGGGGCGGACACTGAAGCTTTCTTT.

This clone was picked up one time. The V call is TRBV3-1 (or the pseudogene TRBV3-2), the J call TRBJ1-5; no firm D call. Germline CDR1 reads LGHDT; CDR2 reads YNNKEL (reference sequence). The V end was cut by 3 bases, the J end by 4 bases, with 7 bases between. The CDR3 extends over 13 amino acids. The CDR3 here is CASSQDQNQPQHF. In DNA, the CDR3 is TGTGCCAGCAGCCAGGACCAAAATCAGCCCCAGCATTTT.

This chain links TRBV7-9 with TRBJ2-2; tentatively, D is TRBD2 (7 bases). The V gene's germline CDR1 is SEHNR and CDR2 FQNEAQ (reference sequence). Deletions cut 6 bases from V and 3 bases from J, with 20 bases between. This CDR3 spans 17 amino acids. The CDR3 sequence: CASSLPVAGAYTGELFF. As DNA, the CDR3 is TGTGCCAGCAGTCTACCCGTTGCGGGGGCCTACACCGGGGAGCTGTTTTTT.

This clone was seen just once. The chain employs TRBV19 and TRBJ1-3; D perhaps matches TRBD1 (5 bases). Trimming took off 3 bases at V and 4 bases at J, with 10 bases between the two ends. Germline CDR1 reads LNHDA; CDR2 reads SQIVND (reference sequence). The CDR3 has 14 amino acids. Written as DNA, the CDR3 is TGTGCCAGTAGTATGGGGGACGTCGGAAACACCATATATTTT. Its protein is CASSMGDVGNTIYF.

CDR3 region: CATKNPGNNSPLHF. DNA of the CDR3: TGTGCCACCAAGAACCCAGGGAATAATTCACCCCTCCACTTT. This sequence joins TRBV6-5 and TRBJ1-6, with D maybe TRBD1 (5 bases). The germline gives CDR1 MNHEY, CDR2 SVGAGI. There are 14 residues in the CDR3. Trimming removed 10 bases at V and 5 bases at J, with 15 bases between.

The chain employs TRBV14 and TRBJ1-3; 7 nucleotides align to TRBD1. J was trimmed by 6 bases and V by 4 bases; bases with no gene match: 6. This CDR3 region has 14 residues. The germline gives CDR1 SGHDN, CDR2 FVKESK. The CDR3 DNA reads as TGTGCCAGCAGCCCCGTAGGGGGCCTAAACACCATATATTTT. Encoded protein: CASSPVGGLNTIYF.

This clone was seen only a few times. The chain combines TRBV15 with TRBJ1-6; possibly TRBD1 for D (6 bases). V was clipped by 2 bases and J by 9 bases, with 17 bases between them. This CDR3 contains 16 residues. Germline V gives CDR1 LNHNV, CDR2 YYDKDF (reference sequence). CDR3 in DNA: TGTGCCACCAGCAGAAACAGGGAAAGCTACAGTTCACCCCTCCACTTT. This gives the protein CATSRNRESYSSPLHF.

This chain connects TRBV7-3 to TRBJ2-5, with unresolved D. The CDR3 spans 13 residues. Germline V CDR1 and CDR2: SGHTA, FQGTGA. The V end lost 1 base, the J end lost 7 bases, and 10 bases lay between the germline ends. The CDR3 sequence is CASSLIPAGTQYF. The CDR3 DNA reads TGTGCCAGCAGCTTAATACCCGCAGGGACCCAGTACTTC.

This chain links TRBV28 with TRBJ1-5; possible D gene TRBD1, 6 bases. V was cut by 2 bases and J by 6 bases, with 14 bases left in between. The CDR3 spans 15 residues. Germline V gene data show CDR1 as MDHEN and CDR2 as SYDVKM. The CDR3, as DNA: TGTGCCAGCAGTTTAAAGAGGGGAGGGGGTCAGCCCCAGCATTTT. This gives the protein CASSLKRGGGQPQHF.

The rearrangement uses TRBV19 and TRBJ1-2; D possibly corresponds to TRBD1 (6 bases). V gave up 2 bases and J gave up 6 bases, with 13 bases separating them. The CDR3 extends over 14 amino acids. Per germline, CDR1 LNHDA and CDR2 SQIVND (reference sequence). This chain's CDR3 is CASSIPGAHNGYTF. The DNA for the CDR3 is TGTGCCAGTAGTATACCGGGGGCGCACAATGGCTACACCTTC.

The V and J genes are TRBV9 and TRBJ2-5, with a possible D match to TRBD2 (7 bases). The V end was cut by 4 bases, the J end by 2 bases, with 15 bases between. From germline, CDR1 is SGDLS and CDR2 YYNGEE. The CDR3 spans 15 residues. The CDR3 DNA follows: TGTGCCAGCAGCAAACGGACTAGGGGGCAAGAGACCCAGTACTTC. Its translation is CASSKRTRGQETQYF.

The J gene is TRBJ1-1, the V gene TRBV19; D is unresolved. The CDR3 sequence is 15 residues long. The germline CDR1 and CDR2 sequences are LNHDA and SQIVND (reference sequence). Trimming removed 3 bases from V and 1 base from J, with 12 bases in between. CDR3 in amino acids: CASSIYPLGNTEAFF. CDR3 nucleotides: TGTGCCAGTAGTATCTACCCCTTGGGGAACACTGAAGCTTTCTTT.

This clone was counted a few times. The chain carries TRBV21-1 and TRBJ2-1; TRBD2 is taken as the D call from the table, unchecked against the DNA. TRBV21-1 is annotated as a pseudogene. The CDR3 is 15 residues long. The CDR3 DNA reads TGTGCCAGCAGCAAACTCAGGACTAGCAATAATGAGCAGTTCTTC. Encoded protein: CASSKLRTSNNEQFF.

The rearrangement joins TRBV7-2 to TRBJ2-7, with D uncertain. Germline CDR1 SGHTA, CDR2 FQGNSA. Trimming pared 1 base from V and 1 base from J, leaving 14 bases between. CDR3 length equals 16 residues. CDR3 coding DNA: TGTGCCAGCAGCTTAGAAAGGTTATCGGTTTCCTACGAGCAGTACTTC. This encodes CASSLERLSVSYEQYF.

This clone has only one observation. The gene calls are TRBV20-1 and TRBJ2-7; the D is unclear. Looked up from germline, CDR1 is DFQATT and CDR2 is SNEGSKA (reference sequence). V was trimmed by 0 bases and J by 7 bases, leaving 7 bases between them. The CDR3 length is 11 residues. The CDR3 protein is CSARDQGEQYF. In DNA, the CDR3 is TGCAGTGCTAGAGATCAAGGAGAGCAGTACTTC.

This chain connects TRBV3-1 (or the pseudogene TRBV3-2) to TRBJ1-3; D unresolved. Trimming left V 4 bases short and J 9 bases short, with 13 bases between. The germline CDR1 and CDR2 sequences are LGHDT and YNNKEL (reference sequence). This CDR3 region has 13 residues. The CDR3 protein is CASSPSGFGTIYF. The CDR3 DNA sequence: TGTGCCAGCAGCCCGTCGGGGTTCGGCACCATATATTTT.

This clone was recorded a few times. The V call is TRBV7-9, the J call TRBJ1-1, with unresolved D. Trimming removed 1 base at V and 0 bases at J, with 6 bases between. The CDR3 has 14 amino acids. Germline-derived CDR1 and CDR2 are SEHNR and FQNEAQ (reference sequence). CDR3: CASSLVAVNTEAFF. CDR3 nucleotides: TGTGCCAGCAGCTTAGTGGCCGTGAACACTGAAGCTTTCTTT.

The chain employs TRBV3-1 (or the pseudogene TRBV3-2) and TRBJ1-2; 8 bases are a match to TRBD1. CDR1 and CDR2 from the germline V gene are LGHDT and YNNKEL (reference sequence). V lost 0 bases to trimming and J lost 4 bases; unmatched junction nucleotides: 10. The CDR3 length is 17 residues. The CDR3 reads CASSQDSRTGKSYGYTF. The CDR3 nucleotides read TGTGCCAGCAGCCAAGATAGCCGGACAGGGAAATCCTATGGCTACACCTTC.

Worth noting for this clone: This sample also contains other DNA sequences that code for the same CDR3. The chain has TRBV14 and TRBJ1-3; TRBD1 agrees at 8 bases. The CDR3 has 15 amino acids. The V and J ends lost 2 bases and 4 bases, in that order; junction bases with no gene match: 4. In germline, CDR1 is SGHDN, CDR2 FVKESK. CDR3 region: CASSQRQGSGNTIYF. The DNA of the CDR3 is TGTGCCAGCAGCCAACGACAGGGGTCCGGAAACACCATATATTTT.

V gene TRBV6-2 or TRBV6-3 combines with J gene TRBJ2-6; D gene ambiguous. Germline CDR1 and CDR2: MNHEY and SVGEGT. Trimming removed 0 bases from V and 0 bases from J, with 3 bases in between. The CDR3 has 15 amino acids. CDR3 region: CASSYSSSGANVLTF. CDR3 nucleotides: TGTGCCAGCAGTTACTCCAGCTCTGGGGCCAACGTCCTGACTTTC.

The V and J genes are TRBV9 and TRBJ1-2; D is uncertain. V shed 0 bases and J shed 4 bases, with 7 bases lying between them. CDR3 size: 13 residues. Germline CDR1 and CDR2: SGDLS and YYNGEE. The CDR3 bases are TGTGCCAGCAGCGTAGAAGGAAGCTATGGCTACACCTTC. Its translation: CASSVEGSYGYTF.

The rearrangement uses TRBV6-2 or TRBV6-3 and TRBJ1-6; 10 positions match TRBD1. This CDR3 is 15 amino acids long. Germline CDR1 MNHEY, CDR2 SVGEGT. Trimming cost V 5 bases and J 10 bases; bases outside gene matches: 8. CDR3 DNA: TGTGCCAGCAGTACAGGACAGGGGGGGACATCACCCCTCCACTTT. It specifies CASSTGQGGTSPLHF.